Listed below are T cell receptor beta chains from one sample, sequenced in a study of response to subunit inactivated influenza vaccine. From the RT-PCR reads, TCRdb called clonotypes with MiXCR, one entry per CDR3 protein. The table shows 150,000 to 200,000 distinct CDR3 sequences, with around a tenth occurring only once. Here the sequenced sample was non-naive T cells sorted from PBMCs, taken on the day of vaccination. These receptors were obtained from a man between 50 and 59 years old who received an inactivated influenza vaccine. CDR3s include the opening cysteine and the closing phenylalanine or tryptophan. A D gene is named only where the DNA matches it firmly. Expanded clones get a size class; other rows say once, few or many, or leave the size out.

TGCGCCAGCAGCTTGGACTTGCAGGGCCCCTACGAGCAGTACTTC	CASSLDLQGPYEQYF	TRBV5-1	TRBJ2-7	many	-
TGTGCCAGCAGTTCGAAACCGACAGGCGGGGAGCTGTTTTTT	CASSSKPTGGELFF	TRBV27	TRBJ2-2	-	-
TGTGCCAGTAAGACAGGACCGAACACTGAAGCTTTCTTT	CASKTGPNTEAFF	TRBV10-3	TRBJ1-1	many	-
TGTGCCAGCAGCCCCCCCCCCGGGACAGCGAGAGAGGGGGAGCTGTTTTTT	CASSPPPGTAREGELFF	TRBV7-7	TRBJ2-2	-	TRBD1
TGTGCCAGCAGCCTGCGTGAGGGGGTGGCGAGGAGCTATGGCTACACCTTC	CASSLREGVARSYGYTF	TRBV3-1	TRBJ1-2	-	-
TGTGCCAGCACTGGGGCTAGCCGAACCGGGGAGCTGTTTTTT	CASTGASRTGELFF	TRBV12-3/TRBV12-4	TRBJ2-2	-	-
TGTGCCAGCAGCTTAGTTGGTTTCTCTGGAAACACCATATATTTT	CASSLVGFSGNTIYF	TRBV7-8	TRBJ1-3	-	-
TGTGCCAGCTCCAATGGGGCGGGAGGGTACCACGAGCAGTACTTC	CASSNGAGGYHEQYF	TRBV7-8	TRBJ2-7	-	TRBD2
TGCAGTGCTAGAGACGGTTCCACTCGACTAGCGGGAGTGGCTAGTGAGCAGTTCTTC	CSARDGSTRLAGVASEQFF	TRBV20-1	TRBJ2-1	many	TRBD2
TGTGCCAGCAGCTTACAGCCAGGGGTTGCAGATACGCAGTATTTT	CASSLQPGVADTQYF	TRBV11-2	TRBJ2-3	many	-
TGCGCCAGCAGCTTGGCTCCGGGACAGCTCTCCTACGAGCAGTACTTC	CASSLAPGQLSYEQYF	TRBV5-1	TRBJ2-7	many	TRBD1
TGTGCCAGCAGCCAAGGTAGGCAGCTAAATGAGCAGTTCTTC	CASSQGRQLNEQFF	TRBV3-1	TRBJ2-1	-	-
TGTGCCACCAGCTACACAGGGAGCACTGAAGCTTTCTTT	CATSYTGSTEAFF	TRBV15	TRBJ1-1	-	-
TGCGCCAGCAGCCAGGGGGCGTGGCTAGCGGACCTCACCGGGGAGCTGTTTTTT	CASSQGAWLADLTGELFF	TRBV4-3	TRBJ2-2	few	-